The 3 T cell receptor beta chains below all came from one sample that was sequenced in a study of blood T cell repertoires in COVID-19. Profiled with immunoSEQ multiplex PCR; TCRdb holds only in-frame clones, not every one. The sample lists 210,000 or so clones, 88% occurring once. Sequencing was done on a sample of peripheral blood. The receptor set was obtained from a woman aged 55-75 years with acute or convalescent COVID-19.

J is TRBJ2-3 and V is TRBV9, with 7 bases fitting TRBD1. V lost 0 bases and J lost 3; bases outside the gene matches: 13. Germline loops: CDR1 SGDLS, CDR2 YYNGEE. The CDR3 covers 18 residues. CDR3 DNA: TGTGCCAGCAGCGTAGAGGGGACGGGACAGTGGACGACAGATACGCAGTATTTT. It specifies CASSVEGTGQWTTDTQYF.

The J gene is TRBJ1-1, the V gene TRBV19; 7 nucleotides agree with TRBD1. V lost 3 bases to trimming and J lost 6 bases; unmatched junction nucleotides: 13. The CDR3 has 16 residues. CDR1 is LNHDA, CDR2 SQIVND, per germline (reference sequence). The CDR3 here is CASSIQGGFSSAEAFF. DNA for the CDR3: TGTGCCAGTAGTATCCAGGGGGGATTTTCTAGCGCTGAAGCTTTCTTT.

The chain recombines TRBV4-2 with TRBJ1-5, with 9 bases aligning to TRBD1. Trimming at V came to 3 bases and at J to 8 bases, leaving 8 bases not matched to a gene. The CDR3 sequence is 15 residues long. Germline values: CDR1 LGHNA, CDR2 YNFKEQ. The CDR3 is CASSQGGQGEKPQHF. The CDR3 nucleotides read TGTGCCAGCAGCCAGGGGGGACAGGGTGAGAAGCCCCAGCATTTT.